The 5 T cell receptor beta chains below all came from one sample that was sequenced in a study of blood T cell repertoires in COVID-19. Assay: immunoSEQ multiplex PCR; the TCRdb copy retains only in-frame clones and omits some. The data contain about 360,000 clones, more than 85% of them singletons. The sequenced material came from peripheral blood. These receptors originate from a human donor in a cohort sampled during active COVID-19.

The chain recombines TRBV6-1 with TRBJ1-5, with TRBD1 matching over 12 bases. Germline trimming cut 4 bases from V and 6 bases from J; bases unmatched to any gene: 10. The length of the CDR3 is 17 residues. The germline V gene encodes CDR1 MNHNS and CDR2 SASEGT. CDR3 nucleotide sequence: TGTGCCAGCAGTGTCTCTGTGGGGACAGGGGGCGGTCAGCCCCAGCATTTT. Amino acid sequence: CASSVSVGTGGGQPQHF.

The V and J genes are TRBV29-1 and TRBJ2-1; 12 nucleotides align to TRBD2. The germline V gene encodes CDR1 SQVTM and CDR2 ANQGSEA. CDR3 length equals 15 residues. The J segment lost 7 bases and the V segment lost 0 bases, leaving 4 bases of the junction unmatched. The DNA of the CDR3 is TGCAGCGTTGAAGATGGACTAGCGGGAATAAATGAGCAGTTCTTC. It yields the protein CSVEDGLAGINEQFF.

The chain combines TRBV28 with TRBJ1-5; 9 nucleotides align to TRBD1. This CDR3 spans 19 amino acids. CDR1 and CDR2 (germline): MDHEN, SYDVKM. The J segment lost 5 bases and the V segment lost 7 bases, leaving 21 bases of the junction unmatched. The CDR3 reads CASKPALQGARARYQPQHF. The CDR3 bases are TGTGCCAGCAAGCCCGCCCTACAGGGGGCGCGGGCCCGATATCAGCCCCAGCATTTT. Based on the CDR3 plus reference TRBV28 and TRBJ1-5, the full variable domain is DVKVTQSSRYLVKRTGEKVFLECVQDMDHENMFWYRQDPGLGLRLIYFSYDVKMKEKGDIPEGYSVSREKKERFSLILESASTNQTSMYLCASKPALQGARARYQPQHFGDGTRLSIL.

J is TRBJ2-2 and V is TRBV19, with TRBD2 matching over 16 bases. The CDR3 totals 18 residues. Germline CDR1 LNHDA, CDR2 SQIVND (reference sequence). J was trimmed by 4 bases and V by 5 bases; bases with no gene match: 7. The CDR3 region is CASSPGLAGGPVTGELFF. CDR3 nucleotides: TGTGCCAGTAGTCCGGGACTAGCGGGAGGGCCGGTCACCGGGGAGCTGTTTTTT.

The V call is TRBV19, the J call TRBJ2-1, with 11 bases that match TRBD2. Germline V CDR1 and CDR2: LNHDA, SQIVND (reference sequence). This CDR3 region has 16 residues. J was trimmed by 4 bases and V by 5 bases; bases with no gene match: 7. In DNA, the CDR3 is TGTGCCAGTAGTGTTACTAGCGGGAGTAGGTACAATGAGCAGTTCTTC. This translates into CASSVTSGSRYNEQFF.